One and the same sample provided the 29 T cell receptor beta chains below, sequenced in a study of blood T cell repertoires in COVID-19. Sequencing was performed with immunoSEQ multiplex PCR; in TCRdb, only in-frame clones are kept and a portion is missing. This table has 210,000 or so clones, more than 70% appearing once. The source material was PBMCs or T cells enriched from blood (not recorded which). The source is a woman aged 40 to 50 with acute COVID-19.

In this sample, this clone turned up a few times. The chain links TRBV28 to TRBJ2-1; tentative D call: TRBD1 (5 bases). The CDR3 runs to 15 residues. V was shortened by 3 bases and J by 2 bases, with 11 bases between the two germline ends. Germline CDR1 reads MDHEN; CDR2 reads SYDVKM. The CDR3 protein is CASSFFRAPYNEQFF. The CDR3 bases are TGTGCCAGCAGTTTTTTCAGGGCCCCCTACAATGAGCAGTTCTTC. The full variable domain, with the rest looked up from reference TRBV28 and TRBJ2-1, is DVKVTQSSRYLVKRTGEKVFLECVQDMDHENMFWYRQDPGLGLRLIYFSYDVKMKEKGDIPEGYSVSREKKERFSLILESASTNQTSMYLCASSFFRAPYNEQFFGPGTRLTVL.

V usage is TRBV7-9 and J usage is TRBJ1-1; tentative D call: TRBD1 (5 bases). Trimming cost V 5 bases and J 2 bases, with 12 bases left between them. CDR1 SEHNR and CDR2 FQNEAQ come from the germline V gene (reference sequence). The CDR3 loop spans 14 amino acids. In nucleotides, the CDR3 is TGTGCCAGCAGCGCAGGGTTAGCAAACACTGAAGCTTTCTTT. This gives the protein CASSAGLANTEAFF.

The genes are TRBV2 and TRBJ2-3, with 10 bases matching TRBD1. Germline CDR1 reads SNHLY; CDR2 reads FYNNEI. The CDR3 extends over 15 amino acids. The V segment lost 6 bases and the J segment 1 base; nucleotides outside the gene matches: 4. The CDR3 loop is CASRSGTGGTDTQYF. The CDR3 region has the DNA TGTGCCAGCAGGTCCGGGACAGGGGGCACAGATACGCAGTATTTT.

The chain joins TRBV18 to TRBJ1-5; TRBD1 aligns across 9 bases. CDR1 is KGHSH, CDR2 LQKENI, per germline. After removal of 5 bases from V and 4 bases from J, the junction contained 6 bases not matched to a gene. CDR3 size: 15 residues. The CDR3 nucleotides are TGTGCCAGCTCAACACAGGGGGCGAGGAATCAGCCCCAGCATTTT. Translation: CASSTQGARNQPQHF.

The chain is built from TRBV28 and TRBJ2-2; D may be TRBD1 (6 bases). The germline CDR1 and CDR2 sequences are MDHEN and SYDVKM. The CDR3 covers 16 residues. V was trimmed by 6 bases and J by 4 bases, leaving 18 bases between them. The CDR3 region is CASSYTTGFRTGELFF. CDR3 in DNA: TGTGCCAGCAGCTATACGACAGGATTTCGCACCGGGGAGCTGTTTTTT.

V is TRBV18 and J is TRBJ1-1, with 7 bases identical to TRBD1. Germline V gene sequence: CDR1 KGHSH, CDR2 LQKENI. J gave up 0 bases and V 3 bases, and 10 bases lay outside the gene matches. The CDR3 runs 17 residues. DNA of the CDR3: TGTGCCAGCTCACCCTCCGGGACAGCAGTATTGAACACTGAAGCTTTCTTT. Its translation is CASSPSGTAVLNTEAFF.

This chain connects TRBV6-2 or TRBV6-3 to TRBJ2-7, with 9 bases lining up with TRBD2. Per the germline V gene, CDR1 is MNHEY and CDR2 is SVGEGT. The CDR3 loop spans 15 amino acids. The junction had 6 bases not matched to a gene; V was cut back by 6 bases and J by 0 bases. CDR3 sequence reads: CASSHSGGSSYEQYF. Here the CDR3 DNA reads TGTGCCAGCAGCCATAGCGGGGGAAGCTCCTACGAGCAGTACTTC.

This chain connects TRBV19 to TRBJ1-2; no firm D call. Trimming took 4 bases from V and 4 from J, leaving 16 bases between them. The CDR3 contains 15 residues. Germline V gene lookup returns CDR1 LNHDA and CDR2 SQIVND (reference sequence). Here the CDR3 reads CASSTSPPGSYGYTF. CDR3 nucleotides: TGTGCCAGTAGTACAAGTCCGCCAGGTTCCTATGGCTACACCTTC.

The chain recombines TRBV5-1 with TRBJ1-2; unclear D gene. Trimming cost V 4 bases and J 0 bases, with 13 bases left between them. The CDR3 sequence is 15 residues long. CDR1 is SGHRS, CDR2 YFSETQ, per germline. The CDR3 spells CASSRDKASNYGYTF. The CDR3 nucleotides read TGCGCCAGCAGCCGTGACAAGGCATCTAACTATGGCTACACCTTC.

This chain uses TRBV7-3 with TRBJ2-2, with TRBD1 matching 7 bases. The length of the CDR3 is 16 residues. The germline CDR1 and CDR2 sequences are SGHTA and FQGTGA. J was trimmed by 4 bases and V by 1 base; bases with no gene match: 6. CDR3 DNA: TGTGCCAGCAGCTTAAATGCTCAGGGGGTCACCGGGGAGCTGTTTTTT. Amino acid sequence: CASSLNAQGVTGELFF.

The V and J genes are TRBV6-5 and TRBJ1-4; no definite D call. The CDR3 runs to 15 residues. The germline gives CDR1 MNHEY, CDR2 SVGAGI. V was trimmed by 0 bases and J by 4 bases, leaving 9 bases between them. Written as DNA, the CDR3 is TGTGCCAGCAGTTACTCCGATAACTATAATGAAAAACTGTTTTTT. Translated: CASSYSDNYNEKLFF.

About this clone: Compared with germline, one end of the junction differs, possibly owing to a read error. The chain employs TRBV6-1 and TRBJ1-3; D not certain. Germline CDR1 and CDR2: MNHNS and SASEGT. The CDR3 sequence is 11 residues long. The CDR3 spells CASSEPSRSDF. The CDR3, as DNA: TGTGCCAGCAGTGAACCATCTCGGTCTGATTTT.

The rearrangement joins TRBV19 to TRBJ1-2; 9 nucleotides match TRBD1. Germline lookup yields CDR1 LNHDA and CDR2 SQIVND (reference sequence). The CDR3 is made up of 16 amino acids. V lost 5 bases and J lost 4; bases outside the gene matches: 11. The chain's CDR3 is CASSVVPGQGRYGYTF. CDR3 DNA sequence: TGTGCCAGTAGTGTCGTCCCGGGACAGGGCCGCTATGGCTACACCTTC.

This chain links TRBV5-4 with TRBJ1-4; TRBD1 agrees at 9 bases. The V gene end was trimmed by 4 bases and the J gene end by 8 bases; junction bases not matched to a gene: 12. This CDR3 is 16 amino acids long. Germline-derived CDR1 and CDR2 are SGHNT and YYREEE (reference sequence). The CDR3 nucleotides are TGTGCCAGCAGCGATACAGGGGGCTTCAAGTCCGAAAAACTGTTTTTT. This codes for CASSDTGGFKSEKLFF.

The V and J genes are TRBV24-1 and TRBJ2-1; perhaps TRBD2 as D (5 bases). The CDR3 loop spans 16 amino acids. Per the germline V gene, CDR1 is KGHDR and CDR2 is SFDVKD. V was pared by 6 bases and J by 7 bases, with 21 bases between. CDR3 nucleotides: TGTGCCACCAGTTTGGGTAGCCGGGATTTTTTAAATGAGCAGTTCTTC. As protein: CATSLGSRDFLNEQFF.

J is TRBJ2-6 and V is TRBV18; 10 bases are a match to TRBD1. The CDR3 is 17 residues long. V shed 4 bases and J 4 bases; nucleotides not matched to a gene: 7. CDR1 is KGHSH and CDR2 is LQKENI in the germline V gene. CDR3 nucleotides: TGTGCCAGCTCACAAAGACAGGGGGCGGTAGGGGCCAACGTCCTGACTTTC. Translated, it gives CASSQRQGAVGANVLTF.

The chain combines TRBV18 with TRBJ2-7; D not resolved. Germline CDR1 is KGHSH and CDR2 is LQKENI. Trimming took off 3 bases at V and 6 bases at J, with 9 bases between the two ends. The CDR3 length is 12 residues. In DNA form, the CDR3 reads TGTGCCAGCTCACCGCCTAGTCGCGAGCAGTACTTC. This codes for CASSPPSREQYF.

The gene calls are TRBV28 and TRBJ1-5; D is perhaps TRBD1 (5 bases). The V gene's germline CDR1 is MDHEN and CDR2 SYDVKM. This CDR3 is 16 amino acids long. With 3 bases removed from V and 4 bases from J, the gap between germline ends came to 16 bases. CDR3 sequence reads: CASSLPGGARNQPQHF. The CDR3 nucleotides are TGTGCCAGCAGTTTGCCGGGAGGGGCAAGGAATCAGCCCCAGCATTTT.

The CDR3 nucleotides read TGTGCCATCAAAACAGGGGGTGACTCCTACGAGCAGTACTTC. It specifies CAIKTGGDSYEQYF. The V and J genes are TRBV10-3 and TRBJ2-7; 8 bases map to TRBD1. Germline V CDR1 and CDR2: ENHRY, SYGVKD. This CDR3 is 14 amino acids long. V lost 7 bases to trimming and J lost 0 bases; unmatched junction nucleotides: 5.

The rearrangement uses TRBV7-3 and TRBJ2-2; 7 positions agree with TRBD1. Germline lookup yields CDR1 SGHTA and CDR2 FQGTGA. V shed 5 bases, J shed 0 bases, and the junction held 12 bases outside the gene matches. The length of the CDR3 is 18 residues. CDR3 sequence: CASSPGLRQGSNTGELFF. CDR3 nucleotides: TGTGCCAGCAGCCCAGGCTTGAGACAGGGATCGAACACCGGGGAGCTGTTTTTT. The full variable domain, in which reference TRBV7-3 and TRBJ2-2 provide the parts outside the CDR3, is GAGVSQTPSNKVTEKGKYVELRCDPISGHTALYWYRQSLGQGPEFLIYFQGTGAADDSGLPNDRFFAVRPEGSVSTLKIQRTERGDSAVYLCASSPGLRQGSNTGELFFGEGSRLTVL.

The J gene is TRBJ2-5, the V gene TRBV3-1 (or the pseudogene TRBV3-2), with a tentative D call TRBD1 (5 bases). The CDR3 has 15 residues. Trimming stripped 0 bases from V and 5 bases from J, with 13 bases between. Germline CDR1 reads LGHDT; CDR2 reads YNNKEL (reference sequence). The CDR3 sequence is CASSQDTRGEETQYF. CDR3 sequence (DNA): TGTGCCAGCAGCCAAGATACAAGGGGCGAGGAGACCCAGTACTTC.

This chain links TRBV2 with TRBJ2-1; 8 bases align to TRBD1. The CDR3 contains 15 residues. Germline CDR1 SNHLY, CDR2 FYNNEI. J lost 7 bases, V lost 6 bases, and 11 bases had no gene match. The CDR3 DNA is TGTGCCAGCAGCTACGACAGGGGAGAATTTAATGAGCAGTTCTTC. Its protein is CASSYDRGEFNEQFF.

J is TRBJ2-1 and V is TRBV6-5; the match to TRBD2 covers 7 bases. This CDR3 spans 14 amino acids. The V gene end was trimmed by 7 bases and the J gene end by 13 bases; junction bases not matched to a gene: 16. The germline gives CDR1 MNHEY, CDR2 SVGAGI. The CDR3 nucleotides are TGTGCCAGCAACAGCCTAGGGACTACCCGGAGTCAGTTCTTC. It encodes CASNSLGTTRSQFF.

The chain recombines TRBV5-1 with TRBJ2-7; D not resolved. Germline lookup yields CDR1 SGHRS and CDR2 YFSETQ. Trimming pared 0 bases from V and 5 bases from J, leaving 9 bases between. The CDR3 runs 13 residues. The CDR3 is CASSLDSPNEQYF. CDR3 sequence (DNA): TGCGCCAGCAGCTTGGACAGTCCCAACGAGCAGTACTTC.

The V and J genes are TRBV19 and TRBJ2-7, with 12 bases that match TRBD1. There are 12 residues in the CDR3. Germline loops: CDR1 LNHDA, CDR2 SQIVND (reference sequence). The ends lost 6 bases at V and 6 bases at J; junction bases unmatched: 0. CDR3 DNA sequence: TGTGCCAGTAGGGGACAGGGGGCCGAGCAGTACTTC. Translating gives CASRGQGAEQYF.

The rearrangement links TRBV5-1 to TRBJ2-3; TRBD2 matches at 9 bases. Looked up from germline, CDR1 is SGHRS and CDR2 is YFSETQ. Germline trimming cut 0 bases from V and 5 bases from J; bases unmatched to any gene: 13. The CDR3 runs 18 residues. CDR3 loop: CASSLGLQRGARGDTQYF. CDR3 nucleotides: TGCGCCAGCAGCTTGGGATTACAGCGGGGGGCCCGGGGAGATACGCAGTATTTT.

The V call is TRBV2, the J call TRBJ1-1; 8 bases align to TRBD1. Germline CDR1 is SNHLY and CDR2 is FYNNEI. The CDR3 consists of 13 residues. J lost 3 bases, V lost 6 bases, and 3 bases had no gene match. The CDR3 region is CASSGDRYTEAFF. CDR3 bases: TGTGCCAGCAGCGGGGACAGGTACACTGAAGCTTTCTTT. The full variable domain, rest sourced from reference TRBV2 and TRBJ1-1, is EPEVTQTPSHQVTQMGQEVILRCVPISNHLYFYWYRQILGQKVEFLVSFYNNEISEKSEIFDDQFSVERPDGSNFTLKIRSTKLEDSAMYFCASSGDRYTEAFFGQGTRLTVV.

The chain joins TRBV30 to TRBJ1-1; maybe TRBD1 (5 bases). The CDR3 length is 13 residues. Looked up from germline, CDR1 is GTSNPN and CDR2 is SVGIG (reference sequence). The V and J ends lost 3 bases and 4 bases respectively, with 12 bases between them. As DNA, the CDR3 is TGTGCCTGGAGCTGGTACGGGGGCACTGAAGCTTTCTTT. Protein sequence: CAWSWYGGTEAFF.

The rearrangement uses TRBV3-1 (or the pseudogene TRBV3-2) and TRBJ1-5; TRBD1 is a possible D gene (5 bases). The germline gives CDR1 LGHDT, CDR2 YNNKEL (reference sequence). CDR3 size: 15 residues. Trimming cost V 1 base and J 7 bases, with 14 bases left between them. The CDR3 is CASSQGARQGQPQHF. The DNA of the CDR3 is TGTGCCAGCAGCCAAGGGGCCCGTCAGGGACAGCCCCAGCATTTT.